This T cell receptor (beta chain) emerged from a study of control samples from healthy donors and cancer patients. With 3 bases clipped from V and 0 bases from J, the junction kept 5 bases outside the gene matches. The CDR3 covers 16 residues. The germline CDR1 and CDR2 sequences are SGHVS and FQNEAQ. The assay was immunoSEQ multiplex PCR, and TCRdb's table has in-frame clones only and misses some. The sample lists fewer than 200,000 clones, around 93% occurring once. The sequenced sample was blood. The chain joins TRBV7-8 to TRBJ2-1, with 7 bases matching TRBD2. The sequence came from a woman aged 60-70 years in good health. The CDR3 spells CASSFLAASSYNEQFF. In DNA, the CDR3 is TGTGCCAGCAGCTTCCTAGCGGCTAGCTCCTACAATGAGCAGTTCTTC.